What follows describes a single T cell receptor (beta chain). This CDR3 spans 15 amino acids. V dropped 2 bases and J dropped 8 bases, with 15 bases sitting between them. Clinical symptoms, serum thyroxine and TRAb, thyroid ultrasound and orbital computed tomography were used for the diagnoses. This entry belongs to a study of T cells in Graves' hyperthyroidism and ophthalmopathy. TCR beta CDR3 region amplification was performed from RNA transcripts. When the TCR CDR3 underwent first-round RT-PCR, the HTBI primer set was used. TCRdb processed the multiplex PCR reads anew with MiXCR; each CDR3 protein has one entry. The sample lists approximately 700,000 distinct CDR3 sequences, over 40% seen once, with under 8.5% in the top ten.

The TCR sequence derives from an adult man with Graves' disease, either hyperthyroidism or ophthalmopathy (not recorded which). Sequencing was done on a sample of peripheral blood or thyroid tissue (not recorded which). V usage is TRBV7-1 and J usage is TRBJ1-4, with a weak D call TRBD1 (6 bases). TRBV7-1 falls under the ORF class, with uncertain function. The CDR3 loop is CASSSRTGAREKLFF. CDR3 DNA: TGTGCCAGCAGCTCAAGGACGGGGGCGCGCGAAAAACTGTTTTTT.